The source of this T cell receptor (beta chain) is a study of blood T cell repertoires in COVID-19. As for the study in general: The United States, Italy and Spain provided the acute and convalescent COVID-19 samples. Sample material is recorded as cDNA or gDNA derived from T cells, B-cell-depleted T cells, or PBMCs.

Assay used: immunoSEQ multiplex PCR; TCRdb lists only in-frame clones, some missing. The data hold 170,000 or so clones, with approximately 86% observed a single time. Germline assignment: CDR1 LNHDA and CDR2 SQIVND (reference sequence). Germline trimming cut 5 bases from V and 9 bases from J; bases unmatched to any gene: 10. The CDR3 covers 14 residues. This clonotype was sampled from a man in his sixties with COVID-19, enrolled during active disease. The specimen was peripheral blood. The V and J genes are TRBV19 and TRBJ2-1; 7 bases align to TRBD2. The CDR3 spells CASSWQREALEQFF. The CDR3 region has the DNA TGTGCCAGTAGTTGGCAGCGGGAAGCACTTGAGCAGTTCTTC.